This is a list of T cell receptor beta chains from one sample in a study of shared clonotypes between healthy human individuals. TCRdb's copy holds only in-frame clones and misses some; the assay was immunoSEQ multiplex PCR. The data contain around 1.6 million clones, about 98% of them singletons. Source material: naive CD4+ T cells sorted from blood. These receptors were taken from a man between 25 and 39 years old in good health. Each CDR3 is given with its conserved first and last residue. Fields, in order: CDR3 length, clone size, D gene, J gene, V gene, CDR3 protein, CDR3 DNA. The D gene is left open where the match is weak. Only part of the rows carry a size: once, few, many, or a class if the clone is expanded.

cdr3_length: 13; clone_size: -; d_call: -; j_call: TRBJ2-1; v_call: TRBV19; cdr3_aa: CASGPGHRNEQFF; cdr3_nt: TGTGCCAGTGGACCGGGACATAGGAATGAGCAGTTCTTC
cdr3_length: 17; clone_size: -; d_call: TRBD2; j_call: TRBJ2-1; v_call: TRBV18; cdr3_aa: CASSPGVSGSSTNEQFF; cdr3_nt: TGTGCCAGCTCACCAGGAGTCAGCGGGAGTAGTACGAATGAGCAGTTCTTC
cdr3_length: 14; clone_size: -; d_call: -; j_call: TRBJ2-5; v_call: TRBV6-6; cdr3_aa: CASTNLRPQETQYF; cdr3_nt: TGTGCCAGCACCAACCTCAGGCCGCAAGAGACCCAGTACTTC
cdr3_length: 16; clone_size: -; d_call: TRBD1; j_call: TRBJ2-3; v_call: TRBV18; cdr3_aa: CASSPLRGPNTDTQYF; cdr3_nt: TGTGCCAGCTCACCACTAAGGGGGCCCAACACAGATACGCAGTATTTT
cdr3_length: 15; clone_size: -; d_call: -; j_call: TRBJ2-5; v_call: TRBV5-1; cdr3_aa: CASSLAGTRQETQYF; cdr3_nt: TGCGCCAGCAGCTTGGCCGGGACCCGACAAGAGACCCAGTACTTC
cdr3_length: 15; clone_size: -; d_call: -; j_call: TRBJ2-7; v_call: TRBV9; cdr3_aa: CASSAGQRGSYEQYF; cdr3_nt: TGTGCCAGCAGCGCCGGACAGCGGGGTTCCTACGAGCAGTACTTC
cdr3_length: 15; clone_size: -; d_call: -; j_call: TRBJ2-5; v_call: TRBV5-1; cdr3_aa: CASSLGTGGGETQYF; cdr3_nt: TGCGCCAGCAGCTTGGGGACAGGCGGAGGGGAGACCCAGTACTTC
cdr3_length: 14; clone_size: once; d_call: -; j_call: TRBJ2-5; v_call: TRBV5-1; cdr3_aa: CASSLVSRQETQYF; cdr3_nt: TGCGCCAGCAGCTTGGTTAGCCGGCAAGAGACCCAGTACTTC
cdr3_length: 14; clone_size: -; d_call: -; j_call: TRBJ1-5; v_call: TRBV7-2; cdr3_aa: CASSPTGSNQPQHF; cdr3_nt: TGTGCCAGCAGCCCCACAGGGAGCAATCAGCCCCAGCATTTT
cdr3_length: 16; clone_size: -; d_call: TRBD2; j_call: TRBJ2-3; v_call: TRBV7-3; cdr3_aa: CASSTLAGDSSDTQYF; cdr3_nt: TGTGCCAGCAGCACCCTAGCGGGAGATTCGTCAGATACGCAGTATTTT
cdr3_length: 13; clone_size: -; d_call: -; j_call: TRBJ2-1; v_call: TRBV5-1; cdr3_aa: CASSLGRSNEQFF; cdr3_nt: TGCGCCAGCAGCCTGGGACGGAGTAATGAGCAGTTCTTC
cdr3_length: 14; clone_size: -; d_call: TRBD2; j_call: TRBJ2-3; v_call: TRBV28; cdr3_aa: CASWGGIRTDTQYF; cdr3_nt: TGTGCCAGCTGGGGGGGGATCCGCACAGATACGCAGTATTTT
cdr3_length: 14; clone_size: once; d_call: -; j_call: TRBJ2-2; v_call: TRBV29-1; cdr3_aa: CSVVEAANTGELFF; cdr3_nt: TGCAGCGTTGTGGAAGCCGCGAACACCGGGGAGCTGTTTTTT
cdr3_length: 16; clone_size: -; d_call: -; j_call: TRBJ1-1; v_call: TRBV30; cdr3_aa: CAWSLTSDNWDAEAFF; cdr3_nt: TGTGCCTGGAGTCTCACATCGGACAATTGGGATGCTGAAGCTTTCTTT
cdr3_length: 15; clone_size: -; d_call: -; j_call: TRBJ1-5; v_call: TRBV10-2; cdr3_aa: CASTPRQISNQPQHF; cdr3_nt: TGCGCCAGCACCCCCCGGCAGATTAGCAATCAGCCCCAGCATTTT
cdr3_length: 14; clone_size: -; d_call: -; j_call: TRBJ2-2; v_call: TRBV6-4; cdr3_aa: CASSVDSYPGELFF; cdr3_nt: TGTGCCAGCAGTGTTGACAGTTATCCCGGGGAGCTGTTTTTT
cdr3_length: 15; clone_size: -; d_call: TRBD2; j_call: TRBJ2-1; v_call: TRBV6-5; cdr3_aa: CASSWTSGSFNEQFF; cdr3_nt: TGTGCCAGCAGTTGGACTAGCGGGAGCTTCAATGAGCAGTTCTTC
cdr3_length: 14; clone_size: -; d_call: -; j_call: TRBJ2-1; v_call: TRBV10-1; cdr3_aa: CASSEPGEHDEQFF; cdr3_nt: TGCGCCAGCAGTGAACCGGGCGAACATGATGAGCAGTTCTTC
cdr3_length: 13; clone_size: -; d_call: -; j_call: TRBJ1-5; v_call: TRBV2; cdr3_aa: CASSGEGYQPQHF; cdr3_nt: TGTGCCAGCAGTGGAGAGGGTTATCAGCCCCAGCATTTT
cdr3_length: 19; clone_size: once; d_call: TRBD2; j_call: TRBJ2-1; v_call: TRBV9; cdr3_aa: CASSVGASGRFRSYNEQFF; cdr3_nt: TGTGCCAGCAGCGTAGGGGCTAGCGGGAGGTTCCGGTCCTACAATGAGCAGTTCTTC
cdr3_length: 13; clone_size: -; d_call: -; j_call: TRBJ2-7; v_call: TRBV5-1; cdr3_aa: CASSAWGGYEQYF; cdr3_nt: TGCGCCAGCAGCGCGTGGGGAGGCTACGAGCAGTACTTC
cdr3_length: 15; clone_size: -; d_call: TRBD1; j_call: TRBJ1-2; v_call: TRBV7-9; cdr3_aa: CASSSEVGGRRGYTF; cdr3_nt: TGTGCCAGCAGCTCAGAAGTAGGGGGCCGGCGAGGCTACACCTTC
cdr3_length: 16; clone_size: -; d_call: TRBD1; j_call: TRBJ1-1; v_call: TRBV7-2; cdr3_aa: CASSFWTGMLDTEAFF; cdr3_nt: TGTGCCAGCAGCTTTTGGACAGGGATGTTGGACACTGAAGCTTTCTTT
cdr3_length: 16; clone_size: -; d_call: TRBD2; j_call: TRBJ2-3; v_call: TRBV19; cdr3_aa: CASSIGGLVITDTQYF; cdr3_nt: TGTGCCAGTAGTATAGGGGGACTAGTGATCACAGATACGCAGTATTTT
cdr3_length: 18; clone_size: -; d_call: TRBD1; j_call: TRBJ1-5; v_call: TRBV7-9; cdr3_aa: CASSAGTGAYPSNQPQHF; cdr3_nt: TGTGCCAGCAGCGCTGGGACAGGGGCCTATCCTAGCAATCAGCCCCAGCATTTT
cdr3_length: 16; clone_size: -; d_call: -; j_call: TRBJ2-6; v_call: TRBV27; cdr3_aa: CASSLLTRPGANVLTF; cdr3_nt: TGTGCCAGCAGTTTACTGACGCGCCCTGGGGCCAACGTCCTGACTTTC
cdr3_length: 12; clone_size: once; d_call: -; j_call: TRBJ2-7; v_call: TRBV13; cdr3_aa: CASSISTYEQYF; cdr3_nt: TGTGCCAGCAGCATCTCAACCTACGAGCAGTACTTC
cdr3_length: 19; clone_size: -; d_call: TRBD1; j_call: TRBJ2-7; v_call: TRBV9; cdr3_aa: CASSAHTGQGNSLAYEQYF; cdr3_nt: TGTGCCAGCAGCGCCCATACGGGACAGGGGAATTCTCTAGCCTACGAGCAGTACTTC
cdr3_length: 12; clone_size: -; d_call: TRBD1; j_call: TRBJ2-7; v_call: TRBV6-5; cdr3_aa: CASRRTGGEQYF; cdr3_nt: TGTGCCAGCAGACGAACAGGGGGCGAGCAGTACTTC
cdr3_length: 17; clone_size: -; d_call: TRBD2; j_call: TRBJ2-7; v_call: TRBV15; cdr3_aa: CATTPGLADTYSYEQYF; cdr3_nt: TGTGCCACCACCCCGGGACTAGCGGATACCTACTCCTACGAGCAGTACTTC
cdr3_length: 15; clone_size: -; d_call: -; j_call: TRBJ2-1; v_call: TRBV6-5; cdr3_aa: CASSYTGWGYNEQFF; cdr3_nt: TGTGCCAGCAGTTACACTGGATGGGGGTACAATGAGCAGTTCTTC
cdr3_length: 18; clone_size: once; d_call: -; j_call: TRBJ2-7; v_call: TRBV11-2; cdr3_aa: CASSSGRFLDRKSYEQYF; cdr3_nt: TGTGCCAGCAGCTCCGGACGTTTTTTGGACAGAAAAAGCTACGAGCAGTACTTC
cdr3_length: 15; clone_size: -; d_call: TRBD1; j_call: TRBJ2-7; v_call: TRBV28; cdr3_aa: CASRDWDRGYYEQYF; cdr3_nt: TGTGCCAGCAGGGATTGGGACAGGGGGTACTACGAGCAGTACTTC
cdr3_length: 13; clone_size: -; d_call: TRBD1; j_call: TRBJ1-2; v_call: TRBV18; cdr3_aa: CASSPTGMDGYTF; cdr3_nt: TGTGCCAGCTCACCGACAGGGATGGATGGCTACACCTTC
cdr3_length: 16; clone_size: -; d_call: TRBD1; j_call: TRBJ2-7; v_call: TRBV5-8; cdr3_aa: CASSHRRGTARDEQYF; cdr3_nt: TGTGCCAGCAGCCACCGACGTGGGACAGCTAGGGACGAGCAGTACTTC
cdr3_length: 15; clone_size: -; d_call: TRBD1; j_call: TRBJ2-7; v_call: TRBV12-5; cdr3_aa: CASGLGTGGRYEQYF; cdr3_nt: TGTGCTAGTGGTTTGGGGACAGGGGGACGCTACGAGCAGTACTTC
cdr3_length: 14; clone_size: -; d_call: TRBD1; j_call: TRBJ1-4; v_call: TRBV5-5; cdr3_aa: CASSLWTGYEKLFF; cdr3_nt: TGTGCCAGCAGCTTGTGGACAGGGTATGAAAAACTGTTTTTT
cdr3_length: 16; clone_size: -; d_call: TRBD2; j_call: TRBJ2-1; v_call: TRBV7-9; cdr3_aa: CASSPAGREGGNEQFF; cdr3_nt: TGTGCCAGCAGCCCAGCTGGGAGGGAGGGCGGCAATGAGCAGTTCTTC
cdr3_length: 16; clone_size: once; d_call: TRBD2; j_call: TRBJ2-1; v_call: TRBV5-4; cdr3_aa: CASSRMTSRFYNEQFF; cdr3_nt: TGTGCCAGCAGCAGAATGACTAGCCGATTTTACAATGAGCAGTTCTTC
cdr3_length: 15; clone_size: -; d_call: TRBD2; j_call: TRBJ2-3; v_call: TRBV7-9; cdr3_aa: CASSLAREGTDTQYF; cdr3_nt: TGTGCCAGCAGCTTAGCGCGGGAGGGCACAGATACGCAGTATTTT
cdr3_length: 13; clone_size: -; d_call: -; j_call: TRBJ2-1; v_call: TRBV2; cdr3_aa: CASSDPPYNEQFF; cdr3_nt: TGTGCCAGCAGTGACCCCCCGTACAATGAGCAGTTCTTC
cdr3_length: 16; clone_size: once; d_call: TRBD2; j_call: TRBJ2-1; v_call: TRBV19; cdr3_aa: CASSTLGLAGAGEQFF; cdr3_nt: TGTGCCAGTTCGACCTTAGGACTAGCGGGAGCGGGGGAGCAGTTCTTC
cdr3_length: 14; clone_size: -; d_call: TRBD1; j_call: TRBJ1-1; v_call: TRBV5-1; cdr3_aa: CASSGQALNTEAFF; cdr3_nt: TGCGCCAGCAGCGGACAGGCGTTGAACACTGAAGCTTTCTTT
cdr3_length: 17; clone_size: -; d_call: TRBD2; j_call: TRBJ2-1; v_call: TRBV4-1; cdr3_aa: CASSHGSSGSSYNEQFF; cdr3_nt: TGCGCCAGCAGCCATGGATCTAGCGGGAGCTCCTACAATGAGCAGTTCTTC
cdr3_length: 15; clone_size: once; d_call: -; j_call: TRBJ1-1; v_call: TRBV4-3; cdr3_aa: CASSQGGARGTEAFF; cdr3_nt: TGCGCCAGCAGCCAAGGGGGGGCGCGAGGGACTGAAGCTTTCTTT
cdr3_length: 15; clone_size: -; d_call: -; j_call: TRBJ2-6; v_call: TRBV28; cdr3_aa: CAIPAEDSGANVLTF; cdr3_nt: TGTGCCATCCCGGCAGAGGACTCTGGGGCCAACGTCCTGACTTTC